The next 30 T cell receptor beta chains were all read from a single sample in a study of cytomegalovirus exposure and HLA in healthy donors. 60 Vbeta and 13 Jbeta primers were used in PCR. Sequencing used immunoSEQ multiplex PCR; TCRdb keeps in-frame clones, though not all of them. This table has approximately 72,000 clones, under 80% appearing once. The sample comprised PBMCs. Source of these receptors: a male donor in good health and CMV-seropositive.

V and J are TRBV28 and TRBJ2-7, with D possibly TRBD1 on 6 matching bases. Trimming removed 6 bases from V and 8 bases from J, with 17 bases in between. Germline V CDR1 and CDR2: MDHEN, SYDVKM. This CDR3 is 13 amino acids long. Here the CDR3 DNA reads TGTGCCAGCAGGATGCGATTCAGGGGCCAGCAGTACTTC. Translating it yields CASRMRFRGQQYF.

The genes are TRBV18 and TRBJ2-1; D remains ambiguous. CDR3 length: 16 amino acids. V lost 0 bases to trimming and J lost 4 bases, with 13 bases between them. The germline V gene has CDR1 KGHSH and CDR2 LQKENI. The CDR3 here is CASSPPNRNGYNEQFF. The DNA for the CDR3 is TGTGCCAGCTCACCACCCAATCGCAACGGTTACAATGAGCAGTTCTTC.

V and J are TRBV6-5 and TRBJ2-5; D is perhaps TRBD2 (5 bases). V lost 0 bases and J 2 bases, leaving 10 bases between the germline ends. This CDR3 region has 15 residues. The V gene's germline CDR1 is MNHEY and CDR2 SVGAGI. The CDR3 reads CASSYSARAQETQYF. DNA for the CDR3: TGTGCCAGCAGTTACTCGGCGCGGGCACAAGAGACCCAGTACTTC.

This clone has just one count. J is TRBJ2-7 and V is TRBV28, with TRBD1 matching over 7 bases. The ends lost 5 bases at V and 5 bases at J; junction bases unmatched: 12. The CDR3 covers 15 residues. Germline loops: CDR1 MDHEN, CDR2 SYDVKM. CDR3 sequence: CASSRGDRVRDEQYF. CDR3 DNA sequence: TGTGCCAGCAGTAGAGGAGACAGGGTTAGGGACGAGCAGTACTTC.

This clone was recorded once. V is TRBV19 and J is TRBJ2-7; no clear D. The germline V and J ends were trimmed by 4 bases and 2 bases, with 12 bases remaining between them. This CDR3 has 14 amino acids. Germline V gene sequence: CDR1 LNHDA, CDR2 SQIVND (reference sequence). The chain's CDR3 is CASSNEAIPYEQYF. DNA of the CDR3: TGTGCCAGTAGTAATGAGGCGATCCCCTACGAGCAGTACTTC.

The chain combines TRBV28 with TRBJ1-5, with no clear D. The CDR3 loop spans 16 amino acids. Deletions cut 5 bases from V and 0 bases from J, with 14 bases between. CDR1 and CDR2 (germline): MDHEN, SYDVKM. The CDR3, as DNA: TGTGCCAGCAGTCCATGGGGAGGGAATAGCAATCAGCCCCAGCATTTT. Its translation: CASSPWGGNSNQPQHF.

The V gene is TRBV5-8, the J gene TRBJ2-5; D not resolved. CDR1 is SGHTS and CDR2 is YDEGEE in the germline V gene. The CDR3 runs 13 residues. V lost 4 bases and J lost 5, with 12 bases in between. CDR3 sequence (DNA): TGTGCCAGCAGCCACGCCTCCGAGGAGACCCAGTACTTC. Protein sequence: CASSHASEETQYF.

This clone was found once. This chain uses TRBV30 with TRBJ1-1, with D possibly matching TRBD1 (6 bases). The germline V gene encodes CDR1 GTSNPN and CDR2 SVGIG (reference sequence). Trimming took off 3 bases at V and 5 bases at J, with 13 bases between the two ends. This CDR3 region has 13 residues. The CDR3 DNA sequence: TGTGCCTGGAGAGTGGCAGGGGCTACTGAAGCTTTCTTT. The encoded protein is CAWRVAGATEAFF. Full variable domain (outside the CDR3, taken from reference TRBV30 and TRBJ1-1): SQTIHQWPATLVQPVGSPLSLECTVEGTSNPNLYWYRQAAGRGLQLLFYSVGIGQISSEVPQNLSASRPQDRQFILSSKKLLLSDSGFYLCAWRVAGATEAFFGQGTRLTVV.

This chain links TRBV7-8 with TRBJ2-3; no definite D call. From germline, CDR1 is SGHVS and CDR2 FQNEAQ. With 0 bases removed from V and 0 bases from J, the gap between germline ends came to 10 bases. This CDR3 comprises 16 residues. The CDR3 loop is CASSLATTYSTDTQYF. The DNA of the CDR3 is TGTGCCAGCAGCTTAGCCACGACTTATAGCACAGATACGCAGTATTTT.

The CDR3 reads CASSAADLRGGYGYTF. In DNA, the CDR3 is TGTGCCAGCAGTGCAGCGGACCTGAGAGGTGGCTATGGCTACACCTTC. The genes are TRBV28 and TRBJ1-2, with unresolved D. Per the germline V gene, CDR1 is MDHEN and CDR2 is SYDVKM. The CDR3 extends over 16 amino acids. The V gene lost 5 bases and the J gene lost 4 bases, with 20 bases spanning the gap.

The V gene is TRBV30, the J gene TRBJ1-2; weak D call: TRBD1 (6 bases). In germline, CDR1 is GTSNPN, CDR2 SVGIG (reference sequence). The CDR3 runs to 14 residues. The V end was cut by 2 bases, the J end by 4 bases, with 14 bases between. The CDR3 bases are TGTGCCTGGAGTCCGGGGGGCAGGGGCTATGGCTACACCTTC. The encoded protein is CAWSPGGRGYGYTF.

The rearrangement uses TRBV4-1 and TRBJ2-5; 7 nucleotides line up with TRBD1. Germline CDR1 reads MGHRA; CDR2 reads YSYEKL. The CDR3 has 15 residues. V trimming: 3 bases; J trimming: 2 bases; junction bases outside the gene matches: 6. CDR3 DNA: TGCGCCAGCAGCCAGGCAGGGGGTACTCAAGAGACCCAGTACTTC. It is translated as CASSQAGGTQETQYF.

The rearrangement links TRBV7-2 to TRBJ2-2, with 11 bases lining up with TRBD2. The CDR3 sequence is 16 residues long. J was trimmed by 5 bases and V by 0 bases; bases with no gene match: 2. CDR1 is SGHTA, CDR2 FQGNSA, per germline. CDR3 in DNA: TGTGCCAGCAGCTTAGCGGCTAGCGGGAGGACCGGGGAGCTGTTTTTT. Residues: CASSLAASGRTGELFF.

The chain joins TRBV28 to TRBJ1-5; D is unresolved. Germline V gene lookup returns CDR1 MDHEN and CDR2 SYDVKM. V was trimmed by 5 bases and J by 7 bases, leaving 6 bases between them. This CDR3 contains 11 residues. The CDR3 region is CASSERQPQHF. The CDR3 nucleotides read TGTGCCAGCAGTGAACGGCAGCCCCAGCATTTT.

CDR3 bases: TGCGCCAGTAATATAGGGGGCTCGGGAACTGAAGCTTTCTTT. It encodes CASNIGGSGTEAFF. The chain employs TRBV10-2 and TRBJ1-1, with 7 bases aligning to TRBD1. Trimming took 9 bases from V and 5 from J; bases not matched to a gene: 12. The CDR3 has 14 residues. Germline V lookup: CDR1 WSHSY, CDR2 SAAADI.

V gene TRBV14 combines with J gene TRBJ2-7; 11 positions match TRBD2. V shed 0 bases and J 2 bases; nucleotides not matched to a gene: 3. CDR3 size: 16 residues. Germline CDR1 and CDR2: SGHDN and FVKESK. The CDR3, as DNA: TGTGCCAGCAGCCAAGATCGACTAGCGGGGACCTACGAGCAGTACTTC. It codes for CASSQDRLAGTYEQYF.

The V gene is TRBV7-2, the J gene TRBJ2-1; D is unclear. With 5 bases removed from V and 7 bases from J, the gap between germline ends came to 15 bases. Germline V gives CDR1 SGHTA, CDR2 FQGNSA. The CDR3 length is 14 residues. CDR3 residues: CASSPRSVQNEQFF. The CDR3 DNA is TGTGCCAGCAGCCCAAGATCCGTACAAAATGAGCAGTTCTTC.

The chain joins TRBV7-2 to TRBJ2-5; the match to TRBD2 covers 9 bases. J was trimmed by 3 bases and V by 6 bases; bases with no gene match: 5. Germline CDR1 reads SGHTA; CDR2 reads FQGNSA. The CDR3 loop spans 14 amino acids. CDR3 protein: CASSTQRGEETQYF. The CDR3 DNA is TGTGCCAGCAGTACCCAGCGGGGGGAAGAGACCCAGTACTTC.

The V and J genes are TRBV19 and TRBJ2-3; 7 nucleotides match TRBD2. The CDR3 runs 16 residues. V gave up 3 bases and J gave up 6 bases; unmatched junction bases: 12. Germline loops: CDR1 LNHDA, CDR2 SQIVND (reference sequence). The CDR3 DNA is TGTGCCAGTAGTATGAAGGCTAGCGGTGGGGTGGATACGCAGTATTTT. This gives the protein CASSMKASGGVDTQYF. The full variable domain, completed using reference TRBV19 and TRBJ2-3, is DGGITQSPKYLFRKEGQNVTLSCEQNLNHDAMYWYRQDPGQGLRLIYYSQIVNDFQKGDIAEGYSVSREKKESFPLTVTSAQKNPTAFYLCASSMKASGGVDTQYFGPGTRLTVL.

The chain combines TRBV5-1 with TRBJ2-2; 9 bases match TRBD2. V gave up 1 base and J gave up 4 bases; unmatched junction bases: 2. The CDR3 runs to 15 residues. Germline assignment: CDR1 SGHRS and CDR2 YFSETQ. CDR3 sequence: CASSLFSGSTGELFF. The CDR3 DNA reads as TGCGCCAGCAGCTTGTTTAGCGGGAGCACCGGGGAGCTGTTTTTT.

This chain connects TRBV7-2 to TRBJ2-5; D might be TRBD2 (6 bases). This CDR3 spans 16 amino acids. Trimming cost V 3 bases and J 0 bases, with 14 bases left between them. Per the germline V gene, CDR1 is SGHTA and CDR2 is FQGNSA. In DNA form, the CDR3 reads TGTGCCAGCAGCTTCCGGGCTCGGGGGTACCAAGAGACCCAGTACTTC. Protein product: CASSFRARGYQETQYF.

The chain employs TRBV20-1 and TRBJ1-1; no reliable D call. V lost 0 bases and J lost 12, with 11 bases in between. Germline loops: CDR1 DFQATT, CDR2 SNEGSKA (reference sequence). The CDR3 covers 11 residues. This CDR3 reads CSARDRDIPFF. CDR3 nucleotides: TGCAGTGCTAGAGATCGGGATATACCTTTCTTT.

This clone has only one observation. The chain links TRBV25-1 to TRBJ2-1; D may be TRBD1 (6 bases). This CDR3 contains 9 residues. Trimming took 9 bases from V and 16 from J, leaving 13 bases between them. Germline-derived CDR1 and CDR2 are MGHDK and SYGVNS. In DNA, the CDR3 is TGTGCCAGTCACAGGGATAATTTCTTC. Protein product: CASHRDNFF.

This sequence joins TRBV2 and TRBJ1-1; D not certain. The V and J ends lost 6 bases and 0 bases respectively, with 23 bases between them. The CDR3 is 18 amino acids. Per the germline V gene, CDR1 is SNHLY and CDR2 is FYNNEI. CDR3: CASRENFQRRNVNTEAFF. Written as DNA, the CDR3 is TGTGCCAGCAGAGAAAACTTTCAAAGGAGGAATGTGAACACTGAAGCTTTCTTT.

V is TRBV13 and J is TRBJ1-2; TRBD1 agrees at 7 bases. The CDR3 contains 17 residues. The V gene's germline CDR1 is PRHDT and CDR2 FYEKMQ (reference sequence). V shed 5 bases, J shed 0 bases, and the junction held 12 bases outside the gene matches. The CDR3 DNA reads as TGTGCCAGCAGCCCAGGGGGGAGACGAGAAGCTAACTATGGCTACACCTTC. Its protein product is CASSPGGRREANYGYTF. Based on the CDR3 plus reference TRBV13 and TRBJ1-2, the full variable domain is AAGVIQSPRHLIKEKRETATLKCYPIPRHDTVYWYQQGPGQDPQFLISFYEKMQSDKGSIPDRFSAQQFSDYHSELNMSSLELGDSALYFCASSPGGRREANYGYTFGSGTRLTVV.

The rearrangement links TRBV15 to TRBJ2-3, with D tentatively TRBD1 (5 bases). The CDR3 extends over 15 amino acids. V dropped 6 bases and J dropped 1 base, with 14 bases sitting between them. Per the germline V gene, CDR1 is LNHNV and CDR2 is YYDKDF (reference sequence). In nucleotides, the CDR3 is TGTGCCACCAGTTCAGGGATGGCGGGCACAGATACGCAGTATTTT. It yields the protein CATSSGMAGTDTQYF.

The V call is TRBV11-1, the J call TRBJ2-2, with a tentative D call TRBD2 (6 bases). The CDR3 spans 16 residues. V lost 2 bases to trimming and J lost 8 bases, with 18 bases between them. Germline values: CDR1 SGHAT, CDR2 FQDESV (reference sequence). CDR3 in DNA: TGTGCCAGCAGCTTACTGGGACTTGCCCTAAAGGGGGAGCTGTTTTTT. It translates to CASSLLGLALKGELFF.

This clone was seen once. CDR3 sequence (DNA): TGCGCCAGCAGCTTGGCCGGGGTTCTTAATGGAAACACCATATATTTT. Its translation is CASSLAGVLNGNTIYF. J is TRBJ1-3 and V is TRBV5-1; D gene ambiguous. The germline V gene has CDR1 SGHRS and CDR2 YFSETQ. Trimming shortened V by 0 bases and J by 3 bases, and 13 bases separated the two germline ends. The CDR3 covers 16 residues. The full variable domain, completed using reference TRBV5-1 and TRBJ1-3, is KAGVTQTPRYLIKTRGQQVTLSCSPISGHRSVSWYQQTPGQGLQFLFEYFSETQRNKGNFPGRFSGRQFSNSRSEMNVSTLELGDSALYLCASSLAGVLNGNTIYFGEGSWLTVV.

The J gene is TRBJ1-5, the V gene TRBV6-1; the match to TRBD1 covers 7 bases. The CDR3 has 12 amino acids. CDR1 is MNHNS and CDR2 is SASEGT in the germline V gene. J lost 2 bases, V lost 8 bases, and 0 bases had no gene match. CDR3 in DNA: TGTGCCAGCGGACAGGGCAATCAGCCCCAGCATTTT. It codes for CASGQGNQPQHF.

This chain links TRBV19 with TRBJ2-3, with D possibly matching TRBD2 (6 bases). This CDR3 region has 14 residues. V gave up 5 bases and J gave up 4 bases, with 13 bases separating them. Per the germline V gene, CDR1 is LNHDA and CDR2 is SQIVND (reference sequence). The CDR3 here is CASSGGLVPDTQYF. The CDR3 bases are TGTGCCAGTAGTGGGGGACTGGTCCCAGATACGCAGTATTTT.